The 27 T cell receptor beta chains presented below share a single source sample, sequenced in a study of blood T cell repertoires in COVID-19. Using immunoSEQ multiplex PCR, the repertoire was profiled, and TCRdb retains in-frame clones only, with some absent. Of 55,000 to 65,000 clones in the sample, 80% to 90% were seen once. Specimen: peripheral blood. These receptors came from a man aged 55 to 70 with active or convalescent COVID-19.

The V and J genes are TRBV5-4 and TRBJ2-5, with 7 bases lining up with TRBD1. Per the germline V gene, CDR1 is SGHNT and CDR2 is YYREEE (reference sequence). Trimming at V came to 3 bases and at J to 1 base, leaving 9 bases not matched to a gene. The CDR3 runs to 16 residues. The CDR3 DNA reads as TGTGCCAGCAGCTCGACAACCCGACAGGGCCAAGAGACCCAGTACTTC. Its protein product is CASSSTTRQGQETQYF.

The chain is built from TRBV2 and TRBJ2-5, with a tentative D call TRBD1 (6 bases). Germline CDR1 and CDR2: SNHLY and FYNNEI. The CDR3 runs to 14 residues. Trimming stripped 4 bases from V and 3 bases from J, with 12 bases between. CDR3 in DNA: TGTGCCAGCAGTGGGTGGGGGCTGAAAGAGACCCAGTACTTC. It translates to CASSGWGLKETQYF.

This sequence joins TRBV5-6 and TRBJ1-3, with D uncertain. Germline CDR1 reads SGHDT; CDR2 reads YYEEEE. The CDR3 is made up of 15 amino acids. The V end lost 0 bases, the J end lost 4 bases, and 11 bases lay between the germline ends. Here the CDR3 reads CASSLDGSGGNTIYF. In nucleotides, the CDR3 is TGTGCCAGCAGCTTGGACGGCTCGGGAGGAAACACCATATATTTT.

V is TRBV29-1 and J is TRBJ1-1; a weak D match, TRBD1 (6 bases). There are 12 residues in the CDR3. The germline V and J ends were trimmed by 4 bases and 4 bases, with 10 bases remaining between them. Germline V gives CDR1 SQVTM, CDR2 ANQGSEA. CDR3 nucleotide sequence: TGCAGCGTTGGGGTGGGGGCCACTGAAGCTTTCTTT. This codes for CSVGVGATEAFF.

The chain recombines TRBV5-6 with TRBJ1-2; maybe TRBD1 (5 bases). The CDR3 has 14 amino acids. Germline V lookup: CDR1 SGHDT, CDR2 YYEEEE. The ends were cut back, 1 base at V and 0 bases at J, with 7 bases in the middle. The DNA of the CDR3 is TGTGCCAGCAGCTTGACCAGGGCTAACTATGGCTACACCTTC. As protein: CASSLTRANYGYTF.

The chain is built from TRBV3-1 (or the pseudogene TRBV3-2) and TRBJ1-5, with 7 bases lining up with TRBD1. This CDR3 comprises 14 residues. Germline values: CDR1 LGHDT, CDR2 YNNKEL (reference sequence). Trimming at V came to 4 bases and at J to 5 bases, leaving 5 bases not matched to a gene. CDR3 nucleotide sequence: TGTGCCAGCAGCCGCGGGACAGCAGATCAGCCCCAGCATTTT. Encoded protein: CASSRGTADQPQHF.

The rearrangement uses TRBV9 and TRBJ1-2; D remains ambiguous. The V gene's germline CDR1 is SGDLS and CDR2 YYNGEE. CDR3 size: 14 residues. Deletions cut 2 bases from V and 2 bases from J, with 10 bases between. CDR3 sequence: CASSVQLGNYGYTF. The CDR3 nucleotides are TGTGCCAGCAGCGTCCAGCTCGGGAACTATGGCTACACCTTC.

This rearrangement joins TRBV28 to TRBJ2-3; 7 bases map to TRBD1. The V segment lost 5 bases and the J segment 1 base; nucleotides outside the gene matches: 6. Germline assignment: CDR1 MDHEN and CDR2 SYDVKM. CDR3 length: 15 amino acids. In nucleotides, the CDR3 is TGTGCCAGCAGTCTAACTACAGGGGGCACAGATACGCAGTATTTT. This codes for CASSLTTGGTDTQYF.

This chain joins TRBV6-5 and TRBJ1-1, with 8 nucleotides matching TRBD1. CDR3 length equals 15 residues. Trimming cost V 4 bases and J 10 bases; bases outside gene matches: 14. Germline loops: CDR1 MNHEY, CDR2 SVGAGI. The CDR3 region has the DNA TGTGCCAGCAGTTCCCCGGGACAGGCCTGGCAGCTAGCTTTCTTT. Translated, it gives CASSSPGQAWQLAFF.

V gene TRBV7-3 combines with J gene TRBJ2-5; D is uncertain. The CDR3 totals 13 residues. Germline lookup yields CDR1 SGHTA and CDR2 FQGTGA. The V gene lost 3 bases and the J gene lost 3 bases, with 8 bases spanning the gap. The CDR3 loop is CASSLATEETQYF. The CDR3 DNA sequence: TGTGCCAGCAGCTTGGCCACAGAAGAGACCCAGTACTTC.

This chain uses TRBV19 with TRBJ1-6, with D tentatively TRBD1 (5 bases). The CDR3 covers 15 residues. Trimming shortened V by 5 bases and J by 9 bases, and 17 bases separated the two germline ends. CDR1 and CDR2 (germline): LNHDA, SQIVND (reference sequence). The CDR3 loop reads CASSVPGLKSSPLHF. Here the CDR3 DNA reads TGTGCCAGTAGTGTACCGGGACTCAAAAGTTCACCCCTCCACTTT.

The chain is built from TRBV27 and TRBJ1-6, with 8 bases aligning to TRBD1. With 8 bases clipped from V and 8 bases from J, the junction kept 8 bases outside the gene matches. The CDR3 loop spans 14 amino acids. Germline V gene data show CDR1 as MNHEY and CDR2 as SMNVEV (reference sequence). CDR3 coding DNA: TGTGCCAGCGCAGGACAGGGCGCGTATTCACCCCTCCACTTT. Its translation: CASAGQGAYSPLHF.

The chain uses TRBV5-1 and TRBJ2-3; TRBD2 aligns across 9 bases. The ends lost 0 bases at V and 4 bases at J; junction bases unmatched: 6. This CDR3 spans 16 amino acids. Germline V CDR1 and CDR2: SGHRS, YFSETQ. The CDR3 region is CASSLDGGGASDTQYF. In DNA form, the CDR3 reads TGCGCCAGCAGCTTGGACGGCGGGGGGGCATCAGATACGCAGTATTTT.

V is TRBV23-1 and J is TRBJ1-5; 7 bases are shared with TRBD1. TRBV23-1 is annotated as an ORF whose role is uncertain. This CDR3 is 17 amino acids long. V shed 4 bases, J shed 2 bases, and the junction held 11 bases outside the gene matches. The CDR3 region is CASSPRPRDRRNQPQHF. The DNA of the CDR3 is TGCGCCAGCAGTCCCCGCCCCCGGGACAGACGCAATCAGCCCCAGCATTTT.

A remark on this clone: The sample contains more than one DNA sequence encoding this CDR3. The genes are TRBV18 and TRBJ2-5; 7 bases match TRBD2. This CDR3 comprises 13 residues. CDR1 is KGHSH, CDR2 LQKENI, per germline. V gave up 2 bases and J gave up 5 bases; unmatched junction bases: 2. The CDR3 spells CASSPFGGETQYF. The CDR3, as DNA: TGTGCCAGCTCACCATTCGGGGGGGAGACCCAGTACTTC.

The genes are TRBV2 and TRBJ2-5; TRBD1 agrees at 8 bases. CDR1 is SNHLY, CDR2 FYNNEI, per germline. V shed 7 bases, J shed 3 bases, and the junction held 7 bases outside the gene matches. The CDR3 contains 14 residues. The CDR3 protein is CASTGDRRKETQYF. CDR3 coding DNA: TGTGCCAGCACTGGGGACAGGCGGAAAGAGACCCAGTACTTC.

The chain uses TRBV15 and TRBJ1-2, with TRBD1 as a possible D gene (6 bases). This CDR3 contains 13 residues. Germline CDR1 is LNHNV and CDR2 is YYDKDF (reference sequence). The ends were cut back, 3 bases at V and 2 bases at J, with 7 bases in the middle. The CDR3 DNA follows: TGTGCCACCAGCAGGGACAGCAACTATGGCTACACCTTC. Its protein is CATSRDSNYGYTF.

The chain carries TRBV4-3 and TRBJ1-5, with D perhaps TRBD1 (6 bases). CDR3 length equals 14 residues. V lost 4 bases, J lost 6 bases, and 13 bases lay in between. Germline CDR1 and CDR2: LGHNA and YSLEER. The CDR3 DNA is TGCGCCAGCAGCCTAGAGGGGGGGACTCAGCCCCAGCATTTT. Protein product: CASSLEGGTQPQHF.

Note on this clone: Different DNA sequences within this sample yield the same CDR3. The CDR3 is CASSLGGSTDTQYF. The CDR3 bases are TGTGCCAGCAGCTTGGGCGGGAGCACAGATACGCAGTATTTT. This chain connects TRBV5-4 to TRBJ2-3; perhaps TRBD2 as D (5 bases). CDR1 is SGHNT and CDR2 is YYREEE in the germline V gene (reference sequence). The CDR3 contains 14 residues. V lost 0 bases to trimming and J lost 0 bases, with 5 bases between them.

The V and J genes are TRBV29-1 and TRBJ1-1; the match to TRBD1 covers 10 bases. Trimming removed 4 bases from V and 7 bases from J; junction bases left unmatched: 12. The CDR3 consists of 15 residues. Germline V CDR1 and CDR2: SQVTM, ANQGSEA. The CDR3: CSVVRDRGFSSEAFF. The CDR3 nucleotides are TGCAGCGTTGTCCGGGACAGGGGTTTTTCTAGTGAAGCTTTCTTT.

The chain has TRBV19 and TRBJ2-7, with D possibly being TRBD2 (6 bases). Germline V gene sequence: CDR1 LNHDA, CDR2 SQIVND (reference sequence). The length of the CDR3 is 14 residues. V lost 6 bases, J lost 4 bases, and 16 bases lay in between. The CDR3 region is CASSPAGGGYEQYF. CDR3 DNA sequence: TGTGCCAGTAGCCCCGCCGGGGGTGGGTACGAGCAGTACTTC.

The rearrangement joins TRBV27 to TRBJ1-6, with 7 bases that match TRBD1. CDR1 is MNHEY and CDR2 is SMNVEV in the germline V gene (reference sequence). The J segment lost 7 bases and the V segment lost 5 bases, leaving 11 bases of the junction unmatched. This CDR3 is built from 16 residues. The CDR3 here is CASSTPSRDRNSPLHF. The CDR3 DNA reads TGTGCCAGCAGTACGCCCTCCCGGGACAGAAATTCACCCCTCCACTTT.

This chain uses TRBV2 with TRBJ2-5; TRBD1 matches at 7 bases. The CDR3 extends over 20 amino acids. Germline V gene lookup returns CDR1 SNHLY and CDR2 FYNNEI. V was pared by 1 base and J by 4 bases, with 21 bases of the junction left unmatched. CDR3 amino acids: CASSEERGHLQGSPPETQYF. For the CDR3, the DNA is TGTGCCAGCAGTGAAGAGAGGGGTCACTTACAGGGGAGCCCCCCAGAGACCCAGTACTTC.

This clone was counted once. The rearrangement joins TRBV3-1 (or the pseudogene TRBV3-2) to TRBJ2-7; 11 nucleotides line up with TRBD2. J gave up 3 bases and V 3 bases, and 10 bases lay outside the gene matches. The CDR3 loop spans 17 amino acids. Per the germline V gene, CDR1 is LGHDT and CDR2 is YNNKEL (reference sequence). The CDR3 region has the DNA TGTGCCAGCAGCCATCCCTCAGGTCTAGCGGGAGGCTACGAGCAGTACTTC. Residues: CASSHPSGLAGGYEQYF.

The chain uses TRBV27 and TRBJ2-5; TRBD2 aligns across 11 bases. Trimming took 4 bases from V and 5 from J; bases not matched to a gene: 12. CDR1 MNHEY and CDR2 SMNVEV come from the germline V gene (reference sequence). The CDR3 has 17 residues. The DNA of the CDR3 is TGTGCCAGCAGTTCCGCACTAGCGGGAGCTAGCAAGGAGACCCAGTACTTC. Protein product: CASSSALAGASKETQYF.

J is TRBJ1-5 and V is TRBV10-3, with 7 bases that match TRBD1. CDR3 length equals 14 residues. V gave up 8 bases and J gave up 3 bases; unmatched junction bases: 7. CDR1 and CDR2 from the germline V gene are ENHRY and SYGVKD. In nucleotides, the CDR3 is TGTGCCATCCAAAAACAGGGGCTCAATCAGCCCCAGCATTTT. It specifies CAIQKQGLNQPQHF.

This chain connects TRBV6-5 to TRBJ2-7; D unresolved. Germline assignment: CDR1 MNHEY and CDR2 SVGAGI. The V gene lost 0 bases and the J gene lost 4 bases, with 10 bases spanning the gap. CDR3 length: 14 residues. CDR3 coding DNA: TGTGCCAGCAGTTACTCTGTAGAGCTATACGAGCAGTACTTC. As protein: CASSYSVELYEQYF.